Listed here are 19 T cell receptor beta chains from one sample, sequenced in a study of blood T cell repertoires in COVID-19. Profiling relied on immunoSEQ multiplex PCR, and the TCRdb table lists in-frame clones only, not all of them. The table has about 320,000 clones, roughly nine tenths seen once. The specimen sequenced was PBMCs or T cells enriched from blood (not recorded which). Receptors originate from a woman between 25 and 40 years old who had been exposed to COVID-19.

The V gene is TRBV7-6, the J gene TRBJ1-1, with 10 bases fitting TRBD1. The ends lost 3 bases at V and 5 bases at J; junction bases unmatched: 12. The germline V gene has CDR1 SGHVS and CDR2 FNYEAQ. The length of the CDR3 is 17 residues. The CDR3 DNA follows: TGTGCCAGCAGCTTGACAGGGGGCGCGTATGGTGGGACTGAAGCTTTCTTT. Protein: CASSLTGGAYGGTEAFF.

Comments on this clone: Other DNA sequences in the same sample also yield this CDR3. This chain connects TRBV2 to TRBJ1-5, with a possible D match to TRBD1 (6 bases). CDR3 length equals 13 residues. Between the trimmed V and J ends, which lost 4 bases and 4 bases, there was a span of 8 bases. From germline, CDR1 is SNHLY and CDR2 FYNNEI. The CDR3 DNA sequence: TGTGCCAGCAGTGGTCAGGGGAATCAGCCCCAGCATTTT. This gives the protein CASSGQGNQPQHF.

V is TRBV7-2 and J is TRBJ1-4; D not resolved. CDR3 length: 16 amino acids. CDR1 SGHTA and CDR2 FQGNSA come from the germline V gene. Trimming removed 1 base from V and 8 bases from J, with 17 bases in between. The CDR3 sequence is CASSLGQARLREKLFF. CDR3 DNA sequence: TGTGCCAGCAGCTTAGGCCAAGCCAGGCTAAGAGAAAAACTGTTTTTT.

The chain couples TRBV6-2 or TRBV6-3 to TRBJ1-3; TRBD1 matches 7 bases. The germline V gene encodes CDR1 MNHEY and CDR2 SVGEGT. There are 14 residues in the CDR3. The trim removed 5 bases at V and 0 bases at J, leaving 1 base unmatched. CDR3 coding DNA: TGTGCCAGCAGTGGACAGGCCTCTGGAAACACCATATATTTT. This translates into CASSGQASGNTIYF.

The chain recombines TRBV12-3 or TRBV12-4 with TRBJ2-5; no definite D call. This CDR3 spans 11 amino acids. Trimming shortened V by 5 bases and J by 4 bases, and 5 bases separated the two germline ends. The CDR3 DNA is TGTGCCAGCAGTCGGAGAGAGACCCAGTACTTC. Protein sequence: CASSRRETQYF.

This chain joins TRBV6-5 and TRBJ1-5, with 9 nucleotides matching TRBD1. The CDR3 consists of 13 residues. Germline-derived CDR1 and CDR2 are MNHEY and SVGAGI. V shed 6 bases, J shed 9 bases, and the junction held 6 bases outside the gene matches. The CDR3 loop reads CASRIRQGGPQHF. Written as DNA, the CDR3 is TGTGCCAGCAGGATTCGACAGGGGGGGCCCCAGCATTTT.

This chain joins TRBV9 and TRBJ1-2; 8 bases align to TRBD1. Germline lookup yields CDR1 SGDLS and CDR2 YYNGEE. V lost 3 bases and J lost 4; bases outside the gene matches: 8. This CDR3 spans 15 amino acids. CDR3 in amino acids: CASSAPTGDGYGYTF. The DNA of the CDR3 is TGTGCCAGCAGCGCCCCGACAGGGGATGGCTATGGCTACACCTTC.

V usage is TRBV4-1 and J usage is TRBJ2-2; 8 positions agree with TRBD2. J lost 3 bases, V lost 1 base, and 7 bases had no gene match. Germline-derived CDR1 and CDR2 are MGHRA and YSYEKL. This CDR3 region has 17 residues. The CDR3 DNA reads as TGCGCCAGCAGCCAAGGCTCCTATAGCGGGGACACCGGGGAGCTGTTTTTT. Its translation is CASSQGSYSGDTGELFF.

A remark on this clone: Other DNA sequences of this sample code for an identical CDR3. The chain couples TRBV3-1 (or the pseudogene TRBV3-2) to TRBJ1-1; D may be TRBD1 (6 bases). Looked up from germline, CDR1 is LGHDT and CDR2 is YNNKEL (reference sequence). V was clipped by 1 base and J by 5 bases, with 8 bases between them. The CDR3 is made up of 13 amino acids. The CDR3 region is CASSQAGVTEAFF. For the CDR3, the DNA is TGTGCCAGCAGCCAAGCAGGGGTTACTGAAGCTTTCTTT.

The J gene is TRBJ2-7, the V gene TRBV18, with 9 bases matching TRBD1. V shed 6 bases and J 6 bases; nucleotides not matched to a gene: 9. The V gene's germline CDR1 is KGHSH and CDR2 LQKENI. This CDR3 contains 14 residues. The DNA of the CDR3 is TGTGCCAGCTCCCCCGACAGGGGGTTATCCGAGCAGTACTTC. It translates to CASSPDRGLSEQYF.

The chain has TRBV3-1 (or the pseudogene TRBV3-2) and TRBJ1-1, with D unresolved. The V end lost 5 bases, the J end lost 5 bases, and 9 bases lay between the germline ends. Looked up from germline, CDR1 is LGHDT and CDR2 is YNNKEL (reference sequence). CDR3 size: 12 residues. The DNA for the CDR3 is TGTGCCAGCAGCTCACGGGTAACTGAAGCTTTCTTT. The encoded protein is CASSSRVTEAFF.

The chain couples TRBV7-9 to TRBJ2-7, with 7 positions matching TRBD2. The CDR3 is 14 residues long. Trimming removed 5 bases from V and 3 bases from J; junction bases left unmatched: 7. The germline gives CDR1 SEHNR, CDR2 FQNEAQ (reference sequence). CDR3 in DNA: TGTGCCAGCAGCCCGGGAGGATATCTCTACGAGCAGTACTTC. This sequence encodes CASSPGGYLYEQYF.

V gene TRBV5-1 combines with J gene TRBJ2-3, with D unresolved. Germline assignment: CDR1 SGHRS and CDR2 YFSETQ. Trimming shortened V by 1 base and J by 2 bases, and 14 bases separated the two germline ends. The CDR3 consists of 16 residues. The CDR3 loop reads CASSLLPRGATDTQYF. As DNA, the CDR3 is TGCGCCAGCAGCTTGTTACCTCGAGGCGCCACAGATACGCAGTATTTT.

The CDR3 spells CATSSGQLGKNIQYF. In nucleotides, the CDR3 is TGTGCCACCAGCAGTGGACAGTTGGGCAAAAACATTCAGTACTTC. The chain combines TRBV15 with TRBJ2-4; a weak D match, TRBD1 (6 bases). Between the trimmed V and J ends, which lost 3 bases and 3 bases, there was a span of 12 bases. Germline values: CDR1 LNHNV, CDR2 YYDKDF (reference sequence). The CDR3 extends over 15 amino acids.

The chain employs TRBV2 and TRBJ2-2; 12 bases agree with TRBD1. The CDR3 loop spans 16 amino acids. CDR1 is SNHLY and CDR2 is FYNNEI in the germline V gene. Trimming took 6 bases from V and 7 from J; bases not matched to a gene: 9. CDR3 DNA sequence: TGTGCCAGCAGGCCCCGGGACAGGGGGCGAGGCGGGGAGCTGTTTTTT. This encodes CASRPRDRGRGGELFF.

This clone was picked up one time. This rearrangement joins TRBV6-5 to TRBJ1-1; D is perhaps TRBD1 (6 bases). V was clipped by 6 bases and J by 2 bases, with 13 bases between them. The CDR3 is 14 residues long. Germline CDR1 MNHEY, CDR2 SVGAGI. The CDR3 nucleotides read TGTGCCAGCAGGGCAGGGGAAATCAACACTGAAGCTTTCTTT. Protein: CASRAGEINTEAFF.

The chain couples TRBV11-1 to TRBJ2-7, with D tentatively TRBD1 (5 bases). Germline assignment: CDR1 SGHAT and CDR2 FQDESV (reference sequence). The V end lost 4 bases, the J end lost 1 base, and 8 bases lay between the germline ends. CDR3 length equals 13 residues. This CDR3 reads CASSWTPSYEQYF. The DNA of the CDR3 is TGTGCCAGCAGCTGGACACCGTCCTACGAGCAGTACTTC. The variable domain in full, with the rest retrieved from reference TRBV11-1 and TRBJ2-7, is EAEVAQSPRYKITEKSQAVAFWCDPISGHATLYWYRQILGQGPELLVQFQDESVVDDSQLPKDRFSAERLKGVDSTLKIQPAELGDSAMYLCASSWTPSYEQYFGPGTRLTVT.

V usage is TRBV4-1 and J usage is TRBJ2-2; a weak D match, TRBD2 (5 bases). Trimming took off 4 bases at V and 1 base at J, with 10 bases between the two ends. Looked up from germline, CDR1 is MGHRA and CDR2 is YSYEKL. CDR3 length: 15 amino acids. The CDR3 bases are TGCGCCAGCAGCCCGGCGGGTAGGAACACCGGGGAGCTGTTTTTT. Translated, it gives CASSPAGRNTGELFF.

This rearrangement joins TRBV12-3 or TRBV12-4 to TRBJ1-5; no definite D call. CDR3 length: 12 amino acids. The V end was cut by 4 bases, the J end by 7 bases, with 8 bases between. The chain's CDR3 is CASSYVEQPQHF. The CDR3 nucleotides are TGTGCCAGCAGTTACGTAGAGCAGCCCCAGCATTTT.